A selection of T cell receptor beta chains follows, all from one sample in a study of shared clonotypes between healthy human individuals. Measured with immunoSEQ multiplex PCR; TCRdb has only the in-frame clones, and not every one. The table shows about 710,000 clones, with around 77% occurring only once. Specimen: memory CD4+ T cells sorted from blood. These receptors were obtained from a woman in her twenties or thirties in good health. Each CDR3 is given with its conserved first and last residue. Each record gives: J gene, V gene, D gene, CDR3 protein. A D gene is named only where the DNA matches it firmly.

TRBJ2-4	TRBV28	TRBD1	CASSPTGQAKNIQYF
TRBJ1-1	TRBV5-4	NA	CASSLYNFDTEAFF
NA	TRBV7-9	NA	CASSLGLGVSYEQYF
TRBJ2-7	TRBV28	TRBD1	CASSLMGGVWGQDSYEQYF
TRBJ2-4	TRBV28	NA	CASSKPGLRGTKNIQYF
TRBJ1-1	TRBV19	NA	CASRRRDGGEMNTEAFF
TRBJ1-5	TRBV2	TRBD1	CASSMDRGHSNQPQHF
TRBJ2-7	TRBV5-1	TRBD2	CASSGAGGAYEQYF
TRBJ1-5	TRBV5-4	NA	CASSLEENQPQHF
TRBJ2-7	TRBV6-5	NA	CATHSGDEQYF
TRBJ1-5	TRBV6-1	NA	CASRRAIGSNQPQHF
TRBJ1-5	TRBV10-3	TRBD1	CAISEDRAGNQPQHF
TRBJ2-1	TRBV18	TRBD2	CASSPPGTSGISYNEQFF
TRBJ1-4	TRBV30	NA	CALGETGVNEKLFF
TRBJ2-2	TRBV7-8	NA	CASSRYPGLNTGELFF
TRBJ1-1	TRBV5-1	NA	CASSHNTEAFF
TRBJ2-7	TRBV7-9	NA	CASSLVYRGYEQYF
TRBJ2-7	TRBV19	TRBD2	CASSQLAGAGNEQYF
TRBJ1-1	TRBV5-1	NA	CASSLGGARVGTEAFF
TRBJ2-3	TRBV5-1	NA	CASSPGTEGDTQYF
TRBJ1-1	TRBV11-2	NA	CASSFQMDTEAFF
TRBJ2-1	TRBV29-1	TRBD2	CSVEDLRGEIAPEQFF
TRBJ1-1	TRBV28	NA	CASSLQLHSVNF
TRBJ1-1	TRBV29-1	NA	CSVEGWAFF
NA	TRBV11-2	NA	CASSLDRYEQYF
TRBJ2-1	TRBV6-5	NA	CASSRHRETYNEQFF
NA	TRBV27	NA	CASSLSILHEQYF
TRBJ1-2	TRBV9	NA	CASSVGTAQDFNYGYTF
TRBJ2-6	TRBV2	NA	CASSERAGANVLTF
TRBJ2-7	TRBV7-9	TRBD1	CASSTRQGYEQYF
TRBJ2-3	TRBV7-2	TRBD2	CASSLGRREYADTQYF
TRBJ1-2	TRBV4-2	NA	CASSQALQEVNYGYTF
TRBJ1-5	TRBV27	NA	CASSSAGGNQPQHF
TRBJ1-1	TRBV28	NA	CASSLPGRSGTEAFF
TRBJ2-3	TRBV11-2	NA	CASSLRTDTQYF
TRBJ1-5	TRBV19	TRBD1	CASHPSGTGYQPQHF
TRBJ2-1	TRBV7-3	NA	CASSLGRDNEQFF
TRBJ2-5	TRBV5-1	NA	CASSITGLETQYF
TRBJ2-7	TRBV6-1	TRBD1	CASSEGTALEEQYF
TRBJ2-3	TRBV6-6	NA	CASSRYGAPLNTQYF